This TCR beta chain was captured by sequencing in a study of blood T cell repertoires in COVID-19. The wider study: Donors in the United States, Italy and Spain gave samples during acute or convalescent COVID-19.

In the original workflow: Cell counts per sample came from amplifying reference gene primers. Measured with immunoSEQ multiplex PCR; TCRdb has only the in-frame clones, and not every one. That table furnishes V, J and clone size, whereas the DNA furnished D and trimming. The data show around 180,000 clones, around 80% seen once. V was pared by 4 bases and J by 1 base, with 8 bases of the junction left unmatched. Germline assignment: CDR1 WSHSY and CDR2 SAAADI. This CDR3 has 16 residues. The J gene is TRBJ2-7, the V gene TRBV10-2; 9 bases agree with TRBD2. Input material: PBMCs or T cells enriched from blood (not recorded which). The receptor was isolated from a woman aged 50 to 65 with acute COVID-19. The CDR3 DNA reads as TGCGCCAGCAGTGGGGGTCTAGCGGGGCAGTCCTACGAGCAGTACGTC. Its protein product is CASSGGLAGQSYEQYV.